The sequence of this T cell receptor beta chain was determined in a study of spatial heterogeneity in lung cancer. The CDR3 runs to 14 residues. Germline CDR1 and CDR2: MDHEN and SYDVKM. V was shortened by 6 bases and J by 7 bases, with 15 bases between the two germline ends. This clonotype has only one observation. Just one base apart from a much larger clone, this may be a read error. Because the CDR3 is missing its conserved closing phenylalanine or tryptophan, this is likely a read error. Described time point: sample taken at primary tumor resection. Frozen PBMC, nontumor lung or tumor provided whole RNA, which was sequenced unsorted. Each TCR cDNA molecule carried a unique molecular identifier. TCRdb fed the 5' RACE reads into MiXCR, producing one record per CDR3 protein. The sample lists around 63,000 distinct CDR3 sequences, roughly 5.9% occurring once.

The chain couples TRBV28 to TRBJ1-4; D unclear. The input for sequencing was PBMCs, taken at surgery. The TCR originated in a female donor with early-stage non-small cell lung cancer. CDR3 residues: CASRLTGVPEKLFL. CDR3 DNA sequence: TGTGCCAGCAGACTTACCGGAGTCCCTGAAAAACTGTTTCTT.